Below are 8 T cell receptor beta chains sequenced from a single sample in a study of PD-1 blockade in classical Hodgkin lymphoma. Assay used: immunoSEQ multiplex PCR; TCRdb lists only in-frame clones, some missing. The table shows 40,000 to 50,000 clones, with around four fifths occurring only once. Every one of the patients relapsed after autologous stem cell transplantation (brentuximab vedotin exposure was variable). Specimen: peripheral blood mononuclear cells (PBMCs), collected at baseline. The receptors here all came from a human donor with classical Hodgkin lymphoma.

The gene calls are TRBV10-1 and TRBJ2-7; 7 bases line up with TRBD1. Germline V gene data show CDR1 as WNHNN and CDR2 as SYGVQD (reference sequence). The CDR3 spans 16 residues. With 2 bases clipped from V and 7 bases from J, the junction kept 14 bases outside the gene matches. The CDR3 coding sequence is TGCGCCAGCAGTGAGAAGGTGACAGGGTTGGTTTGGGAGCAGTACTTC. The encoded protein is CASSEKVTGLVWEQYF.

The table lists this clone with a few counts. The chain has TRBV5-1 and TRBJ2-3; D remains unclear. Germline V gene sequence: CDR1 SGHRS, CDR2 YFSETQ. V lost 5 bases and J 4 bases, leaving 5 bases between the germline ends. The CDR3 contains 11 residues. DNA for the CDR3: TGCGCCAGCAGGACGGCAGATACGCAGTATTTT. The encoded protein is CASRTADTQYF.

The genes are TRBV19 and TRBJ2-5; 8 bases map to TRBD2. The CDR3 runs 15 residues. The ends lost 3 bases at V and 5 bases at J; junction bases unmatched: 8. Germline CDR1 is LNHDA and CDR2 is SQIVND (reference sequence). The CDR3: CASSIAGGAGETQYF. The CDR3 DNA follows: TGTGCCAGTAGTATTGCCGGGGGGGCCGGGGAGACCCAGTACTTC.

This rearrangement joins TRBV2 to TRBJ2-2; 7 bases are shared with TRBD2. V trimming: 11 bases; J trimming: 1 base; junction bases outside the gene matches: 13. Germline V CDR1 and CDR2: SNHLY, FYNNEI. There are 16 residues in the CDR3. CDR3 in amino acids: CASRGRALLNTGELFF. The CDR3 bases are TGTGCCTCAAGAGGGAGGGCCCTTTTGAACACCGGGGAGCTGTTTTTT.

V is TRBV5-1 and J is TRBJ1-2; 11 bases agree with TRBD1. CDR1 is SGHRS, CDR2 YFSETQ, per germline. V shed 4 bases, J shed 2 bases, and the junction held 4 bases outside the gene matches. The CDR3 has 15 residues. In nucleotides, the CDR3 is TGCGCCAGCAGCATGGGACAGGGGGGCAACTATGGCTACACCTTC. This encodes CASSMGQGGNYGYTF.

This chain joins TRBV29-1 and TRBJ1-2, with D unresolved. V lost 4 bases to trimming and J lost 0 bases, with 9 bases between them. Germline CDR1 SQVTM, CDR2 ANQGSEA. This CDR3 has 13 amino acids. The CDR3 here is CSVGRRPNYGYTF. The DNA for the CDR3 is TGCAGCGTTGGGCGACGACCTAACTATGGCTACACCTTC.

The chain combines TRBV25-1 with TRBJ1-4; D unresolved. Deletions cut 2 bases from V and 0 bases from J, with 7 bases between. The CDR3 consists of 15 residues. Germline V gene lookup returns CDR1 MGHDK and CDR2 SYGVNS. The DNA of the CDR3 is TGTGCCAGCAGTGAAGGGATTACAACTAATGAAAAACTGTTTTTT. Protein: CASSEGITTNEKLFF.

In its sample, this clone was seen once. The V and J genes are TRBV18 and TRBJ2-1, with 10 bases matching TRBD2. Germline loops: CDR1 KGHSH, CDR2 LQKENI. The CDR3 extends over 18 amino acids. V lost 3 bases and J lost 4; bases outside the gene matches: 12. The CDR3 coding sequence is TGTGCCAGCTCACCCACCAGCCTAGCGGGGGCACCTTACAATGAGCAGTTCTTC. The encoded protein is CASSPTSLAGAPYNEQFF. The variable domain in full, with the rest retrieved from reference TRBV18 and TRBJ2-1, is NAGVMQNPRHLVRRRGQEARLRCSPMKGHSHVYWYRQLPEEGLKFMVYLQKENIIDESGMPKERFSAEFPKEGPSILRIQQVVRGDSAAYFCASSPTSLAGAPYNEQFFGPGTRLTVL.